The table lists the clone carrying this T cell receptor beta chain with a count of one. Its antigen is unknown. The data belong to a study of T cell responses to AZD1222 COVID-19 vaccine. General study findings and limits: Unmutated regions of variants are reportedly targeted by nearly half of spike-specific TCRs.

The table came from immunoSEQ multiplex PCR; TCRdb's copy has only in-frame clones and leaves some out. Of more than 85,000 clones in the sample, about 85% were seen once. CDR3 size: 15 residues. CDR1 LNHDA and CDR2 SQIVND come from the germline V gene (reference sequence). With V trimmed by 4 bases and J by 6 bases, 8 bases remained unmatched. The source of this sequence is an adult in good health. V gene TRBV19 combines with J gene TRBJ1-5, with TRBD1 matching 8 bases. Sample: peripheral blood, taken on day 0 of AZD1222 vaccination. The CDR3 nucleotides are TGTGCCAGTAGTACCGGGACAGGCCAGGGTCAGCCCCAGCATTTT. Amino acid sequence: CASSTGTGQGQPQHF.